The source of this T cell receptor beta chain is a study of monozygotic twins with inflammatory bowel disease. Findings and caveats of the study: IBD patients shared fewer clonotypes with others than healthy twins, especially with disease activity.

Eight separate reactions per sample served to make cDNA. Each UMI harboured a 6-nucleotide sample barcode and was appended via template switching. Amplification used two nested PCRs: 16 cycles, then around 9 cycles, on TCRalpha/TCRbeta cDNA. TCRdb re-called the 5' RACE reads and gives one entry per CDR3 protein, without DNA. In total, the table holds about 160,000 distinct CDR3 sequences. The CDR3 consists of 12 residues. In germline, CDR1 is SGHRS, CDR2 YFSETQ. As regards this clonotype: Its specificity is unknown.

This sequence originates from a human donor with ulcerative colitis or Crohn's disease, or a healthy co-twin of an affected twin (not recorded which). Sample: blood. The J gene is TRBJ2-3, the V gene TRBV5-1; lacking DNA, the TRBD2 call made by TCRdb goes unchecked. CDR3 sequence: CASSFEGYTQYF.